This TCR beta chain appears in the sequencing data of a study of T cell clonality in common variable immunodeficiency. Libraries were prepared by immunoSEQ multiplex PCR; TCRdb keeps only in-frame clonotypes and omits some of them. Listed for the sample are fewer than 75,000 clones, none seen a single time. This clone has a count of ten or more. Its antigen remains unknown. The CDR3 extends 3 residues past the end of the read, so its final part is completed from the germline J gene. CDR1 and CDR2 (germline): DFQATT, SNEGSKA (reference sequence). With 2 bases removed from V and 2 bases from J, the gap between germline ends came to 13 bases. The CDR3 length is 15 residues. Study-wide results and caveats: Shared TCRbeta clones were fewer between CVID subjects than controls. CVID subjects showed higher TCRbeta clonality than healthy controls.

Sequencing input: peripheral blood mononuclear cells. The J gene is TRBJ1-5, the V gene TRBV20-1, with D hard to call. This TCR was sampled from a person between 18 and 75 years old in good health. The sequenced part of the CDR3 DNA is TGCAGTGCTAGACCCGACACCAGTGGCAATCAGCCC. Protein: CSARPDTSGNQP. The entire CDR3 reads CSARPDTSGNQPQHF.